The T cell receptor beta chain under discussion was sequenced for a study of beta chain features in type 1 diabetes (dated by TCRdb to the late 2010s). Turning to the overall study: Mean age, gender distribution, total cell number and subset yield were not different between patients and healthy donors. A total of roughly 100 million sorted cells were examined across all samples, and the number of cells per subset was strongly correlated with RNA yield. The study compared TCRB repertoires of sorted circulating CD4+ T cell subsets between recently diagnosed type 1 diabetes patients and matched healthy donors. Regulatory and stem cell-like memory subsets were obtained from only 8 patients and roughly 8 healthy donors, while naive and central memory subsets were obtained from all 30 or so donors.

The entire isolated RNA was reverse transcribed using the High Capacity cDNA Reverse Transcription Kit, and thus expressed TCRB transcripts were sequenced. Naive, central memory and regulatory T cell samples underwent deep immunoSEQ sequencing, averaging about 3.57 million total reads per sample. Sorted cells were lysed in RLT buffer and RNA was extracted with DNase-treated RNeasy Micro or Mini kits, depending on cell number. To prevent cross-contamination, every cell subset was processed on its own, while patient and healthy donor samples were processed together. Using the immunoSEQ multiplex PCR, TCRB sequences were amplified from cDNA into 87-bp fragments spanning the CDR3 region. Sequencing of the amplicons was performed on the Illumina HiSeq platform. In the paper's pipeline: PCR bias was computationally corrected using synthetic template baselines, reads within Hamming distance 2 were collapsed, and singletons that could not be merged were discarded. Reads were aligned against IMGT so that V, D and J genes, CDR3 length and insertions or deletions at six rearrangement sites could be assigned. Within each subset, clonotype counts were normalized to sorted cell number, after which true diversity and Gini coefficients were computed with the tcR R package. Repertoire sharing was quantified using the overlap coefficient calculated on TCRB nucleotide sequences. Out-of-frame TCRB sequences from naive cells were analyzed to stand in for the pre-selection repertoire. This is the immuneACCESS table as TCRdb keeps it, with only in-frame sequences that have V and J called. A part of the clones is gone; compared with another copy, unresolved V genes explain less than half, and the rest is unexplained. The DNA gave D and trimming, while V, J and clone size come from that table. This sample is represented by hundreds of thousands of clones; about 14% of them were singletons. In total, the top ten clones hold just under 0.04% of the sample.

Beyond this particular receptor, the publication reports: Only small numbers of individuals were included in the HLA sub-analyses, which left unresolved whether HLA type had any influence on TCRB rearrangement. Type 1 diabetes patients showed a moderate but significant shortening of TCRB CDR3 length in all four CD4+ subsets. Naive, central memory and regulatory TCRB repertoires appeared to be more similar among patients than among healthy donors. Shorter templates might have been favored by PCR, but patient and control samples were amplified and corrected together, so both groups would have been affected equally by any skew. Fewer insertions and more nucleotide deletions at VDJ recombination sites were observed in patients with type 1 diabetes, implying thymic rearrangement abnormalities. Because cDNA was sequenced instead of genomic DNA, highly expressing activated cells could be over-represented, though the groups showed no difference in activation or CD3 levels.

A few counts support this clone. It has no known antigen specificity. One base away there is no much larger clone; base qualities are not given. For CDR1 and CDR2, the germline V gene lists SGHTA and FQGNSA. The CDR3, cysteine through phenylalanine, is 16 amino acids long. Solely the CDR3 DNA is kept, with 48 bases framed from the first base. V is pared back by 5 bases and J by 4 bases, with 18 bases lying between the germline termini. From each donor, a single peripheral blood sample of about 110 mL on average was drawn into heparinised tubes. Naive, central memory, regulatory and stem cell-like memory CD4+ T cells were sorted on a BD FACSAria II using a panel including CD45RO, CCR7, CD25, CD127, CD95 and CD27. All sorted populations exceeded 95% purity. Right away, PBMCs were isolated by Lymphoprep density gradient centrifugation and were stained directly, with no culture step. So that batch effects would be minimized, each experiment stained and sorted samples in pairs, pairing one healthy donor with one patient.

The TCR originated in a man younger than 35 with type 1 diabetes. The sample was naive CD4+ T cells from blood. This specimen's cell subset or site label, per the study, means: true naive CD4+ T cells. The V and J genes are TRBV7-2 and TRBJ2-1; perhaps TRBD1 is the D gene, with 5 bases matching. At the DNA level, the sequence is TGTGCCAGCAGCCCCCGGGCTCTAACAGGTTACAATGAGCAGTTCTTC. Its translation reads: CASSPRALTGYNEQFF.